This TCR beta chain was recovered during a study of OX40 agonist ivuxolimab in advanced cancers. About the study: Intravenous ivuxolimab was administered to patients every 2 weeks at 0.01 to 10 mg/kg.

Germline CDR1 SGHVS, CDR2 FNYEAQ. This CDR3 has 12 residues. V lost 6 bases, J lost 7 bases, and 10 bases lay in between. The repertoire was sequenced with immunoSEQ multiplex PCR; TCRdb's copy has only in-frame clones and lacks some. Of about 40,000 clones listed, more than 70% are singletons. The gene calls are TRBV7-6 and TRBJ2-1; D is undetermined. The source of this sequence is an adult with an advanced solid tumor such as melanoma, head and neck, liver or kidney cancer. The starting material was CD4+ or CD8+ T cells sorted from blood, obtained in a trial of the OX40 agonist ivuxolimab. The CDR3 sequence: CASRPFSNEQFF. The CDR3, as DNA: TGTGCCAGCAGGCCCTTCAGTAATGAGCAGTTCTTC.